This T cell receptor (beta chain) was captured by sequencing in a study of human thymus T cells. To note about this clone: The target antigen is unknown.

Resections from corrective heart surgery provided thymus tissue. Immunologically healthy infants in Finland undergoing congenital heart defect surgery were the donors. CDR3 size: 17 residues. Germline V CDR1 and CDR2: MDHEN, SYDVKM. Germline trimming cut 5 bases from V and 3 bases from J; bases unmatched to any gene: 11. The assay was immunoSEQ multiplex PCR, and TCRdb's table has in-frame clones only and misses some. The sample holds about 130,000 clones, just under 95% seen once. Study observations and caveats: In unrelated individuals, thymic repertoires overlapped highly, according to related research. An apparent bias in V and J gene usage was seen in thymic and blood repertoires.

Sample: thymus tissue. The sequence was obtained from a boy younger than two with a congenital heart defect but otherwise immunologically healthy. The rearrangement joins TRBV28 to TRBJ2-3; the match to TRBD1 covers 10 bases. As DNA, the CDR3 is TGTGCCAGCAGTAGGGACCCGGAGGACAGGGGGACAGATACGCAGTATTTT. Amino acid sequence: CASSRDPEDRGTDTQYF.